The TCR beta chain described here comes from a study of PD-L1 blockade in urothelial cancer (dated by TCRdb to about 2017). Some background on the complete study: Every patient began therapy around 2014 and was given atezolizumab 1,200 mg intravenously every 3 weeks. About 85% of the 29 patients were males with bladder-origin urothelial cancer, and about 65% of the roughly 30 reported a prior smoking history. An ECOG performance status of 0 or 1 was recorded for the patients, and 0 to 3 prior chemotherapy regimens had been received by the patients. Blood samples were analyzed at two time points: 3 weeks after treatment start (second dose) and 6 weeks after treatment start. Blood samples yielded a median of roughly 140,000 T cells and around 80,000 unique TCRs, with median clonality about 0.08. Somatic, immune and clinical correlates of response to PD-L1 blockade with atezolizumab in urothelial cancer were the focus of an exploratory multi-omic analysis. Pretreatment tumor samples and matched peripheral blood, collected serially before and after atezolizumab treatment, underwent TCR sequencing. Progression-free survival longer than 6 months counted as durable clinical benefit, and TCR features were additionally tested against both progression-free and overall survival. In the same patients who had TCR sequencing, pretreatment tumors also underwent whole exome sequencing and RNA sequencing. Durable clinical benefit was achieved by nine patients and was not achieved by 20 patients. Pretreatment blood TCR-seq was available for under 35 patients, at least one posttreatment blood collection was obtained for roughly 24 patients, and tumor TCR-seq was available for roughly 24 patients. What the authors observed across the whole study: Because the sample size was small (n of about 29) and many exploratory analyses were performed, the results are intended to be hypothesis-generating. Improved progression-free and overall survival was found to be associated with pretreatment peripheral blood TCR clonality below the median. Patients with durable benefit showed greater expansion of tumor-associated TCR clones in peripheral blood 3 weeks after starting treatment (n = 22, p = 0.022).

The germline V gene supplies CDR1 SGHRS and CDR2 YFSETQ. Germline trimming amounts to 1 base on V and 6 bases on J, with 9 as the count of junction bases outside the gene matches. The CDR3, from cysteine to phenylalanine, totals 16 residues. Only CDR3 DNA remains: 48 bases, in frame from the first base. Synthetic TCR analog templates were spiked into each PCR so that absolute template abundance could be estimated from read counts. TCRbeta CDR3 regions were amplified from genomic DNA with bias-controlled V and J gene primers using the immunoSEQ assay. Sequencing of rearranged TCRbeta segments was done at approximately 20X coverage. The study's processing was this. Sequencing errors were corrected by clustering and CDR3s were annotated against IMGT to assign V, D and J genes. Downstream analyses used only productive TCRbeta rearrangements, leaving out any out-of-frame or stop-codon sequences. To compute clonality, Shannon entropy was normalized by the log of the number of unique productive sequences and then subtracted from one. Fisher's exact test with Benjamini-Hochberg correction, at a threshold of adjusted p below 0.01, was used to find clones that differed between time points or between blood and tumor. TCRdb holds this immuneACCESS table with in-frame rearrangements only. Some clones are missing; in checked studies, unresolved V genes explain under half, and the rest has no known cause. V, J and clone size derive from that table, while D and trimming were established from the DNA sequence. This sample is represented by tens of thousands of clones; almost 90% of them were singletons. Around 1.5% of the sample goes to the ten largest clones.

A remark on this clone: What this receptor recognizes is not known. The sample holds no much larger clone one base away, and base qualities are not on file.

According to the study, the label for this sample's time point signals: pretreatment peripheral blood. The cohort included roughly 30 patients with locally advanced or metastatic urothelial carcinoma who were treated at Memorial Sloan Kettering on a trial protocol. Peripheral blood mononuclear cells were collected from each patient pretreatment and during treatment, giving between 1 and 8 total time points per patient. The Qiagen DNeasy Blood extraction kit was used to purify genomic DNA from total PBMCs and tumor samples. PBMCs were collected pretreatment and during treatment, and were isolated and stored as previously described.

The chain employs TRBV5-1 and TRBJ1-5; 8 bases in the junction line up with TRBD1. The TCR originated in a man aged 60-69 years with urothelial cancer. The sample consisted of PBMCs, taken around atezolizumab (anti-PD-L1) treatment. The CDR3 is CASSLLQGAKGQPQHF. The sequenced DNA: TGCGCCAGCAGCTTGCTTCAGGGGGCGAAAGGTCAGCCCCAGCATTTT.